This TCR beta chain was observed in a study of blood T cell repertoires in COVID-19. Study context: Donors in the United States, Italy and Spain gave samples during acute or convalescent COVID-19. T cells, B-cell-depleted T cells, or PBMCs provided the cDNA or gDNA that served as material.

This clone occurred a few times. Those enrolled in Seattle joined during active infection and were followed longitudinally afterward. In the source study's methods: Researchers report that nucleated cell counts were estimated from reference gene primer amplification. Profiling relied on immunoSEQ multiplex PCR, and the TCRdb table lists in-frame clones only, not all of them. That table furnishes V, J and clone size, whereas the DNA furnished D and trimming. The repertoire holds 200,000 to 250,000 clones, 86% seen once, with roughly a tenth in the top ten. The V gene's germline CDR1 is SGDLS and CDR2 YYNGEE. The CDR3 runs 14 residues. V was clipped by 3 bases and J by 6 bases, with 10 bases between them.

This receptor was obtained from a woman between 50 and 59 years old with COVID-19, enrolled during active disease. The chain couples TRBV9 to TRBJ1-6; D unresolved. Input material: peripheral blood. CDR3 DNA: TGTGCCAGCAGCGAAGAGGGAGCTAATTCACCCCTCCACTTT. It codes for CASSEEGANSPLHF.